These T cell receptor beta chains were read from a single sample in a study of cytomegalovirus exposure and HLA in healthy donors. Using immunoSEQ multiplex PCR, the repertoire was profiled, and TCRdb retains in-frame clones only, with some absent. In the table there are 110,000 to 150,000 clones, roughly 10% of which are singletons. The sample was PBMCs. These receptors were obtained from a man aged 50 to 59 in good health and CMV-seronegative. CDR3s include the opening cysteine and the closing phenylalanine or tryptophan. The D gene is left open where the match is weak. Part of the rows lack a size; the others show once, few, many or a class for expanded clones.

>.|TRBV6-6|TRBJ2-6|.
CAISGGSGANVLTF
TGTGCCATCAGTGGGGGGTCTGGGGCCAACGTCCTGACTTTC
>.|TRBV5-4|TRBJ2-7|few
CASSLAGDHEQYF
TGTGCCAGCAGCTTGGCGGGGGACCACGAGCAGTACTTC
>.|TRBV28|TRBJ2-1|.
CASSLLTGEQFF
TGTGCCAGCAGTTTATTGACGGGGGAGCAGTTCTTC
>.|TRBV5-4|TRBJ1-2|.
CASRDSGGWGYTF
TGTGCCAGCAGAGATTCAGGAGGTTGGGGCTACACCTTC
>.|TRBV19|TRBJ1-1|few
CASSMNPGTEAFF
TGTGCCAGTAGTATGAACCCCGGGACTGAAGCTTTCTTT
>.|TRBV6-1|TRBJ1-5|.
CASRTTGALNQPQHF
TGTGCCAGCAGGACGACAGGCGCCTTAAATCAGCCCCAGCATTTT
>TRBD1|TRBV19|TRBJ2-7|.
CASSMRQGSGSYEQYF
TGTGCCAGTAGTATGCGACAGGGAAGCGGCTCCTACGAGCAGTACTTC
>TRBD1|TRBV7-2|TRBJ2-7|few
CASSLDRGSEQYF
TGTGCCAGCAGCCTGGACAGGGGGAGCGAGCAGTACTTC
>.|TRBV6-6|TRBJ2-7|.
CASSYLTTSYEQYF
TGTGCCAGCAGTTACCTGACTACCTCCTACGAGCAGTACTTC
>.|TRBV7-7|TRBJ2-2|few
CASSETTGVGELFF
TGTGCCAGCAGCGAAACAACGGGGGTCGGGGAGCTGTTTTTT
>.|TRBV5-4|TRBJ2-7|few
CASSLVGRNEQYF
TGTGCCAGCAGCTTGGTTGGCAGGAACGAGCAGTACTTC
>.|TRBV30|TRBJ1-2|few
CAWSVQGGYTF
TGTGCCTGGAGTGTACAGGGTGGCTACACCTTC
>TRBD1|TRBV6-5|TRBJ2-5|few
CASKTGQGMETQYF
TGTGCCAGCAAAACAGGACAGGGGATGGAGACCCAGTACTTC